One and the same sample provided the 32 T cell receptor beta chains below, sequenced in a study of blood T cells in healthy people across ages. PCR was performed a second time for about 7 to 12 cycles using a sample-barcoded 5' primer and a J-beta primer mix. From the 5' RACE reads, TCRdb called clonotypes with MiXCR, one entry per CDR3 protein. The sample has approximately 800,000 distinct CDR3 sequences, approximately 25% seen once. The sample was also reused in another study, on T cells of mothers and their children.

Sequencing input: blood. These receptors were taken from a boy aged 10-17 years in good health.

V and J are TRBV28 and TRBJ2-7; 11 bases map to TRBD2. This CDR3 has 18 amino acids. Germline-derived CDR1 and CDR2 are MDHEN and SYDVKM. Losses at the gene ends were 4 bases for V and 2 bases for J; bases not matched to a gene: 13. The CDR3 region is CASSSSGARSGGAYEQYF. The CDR3 DNA follows: TGTGCCAGCAGTTCCTCTGGGGCGCGTAGCGGGGGGGCCTACGAGCAGTACTTC.

This chain links TRBV12-3 or TRBV12-4 with TRBJ2-7; 9 bases agree with TRBD2. V gave up 5 bases and J gave up 4 bases; unmatched junction bases: 6. The CDR3 contains 14 residues. The CDR3 spells CASSTGTSLYEQYF. The CDR3 bases are TGTGCCAGCAGTACCGGGACTAGCTTGTACGAGCAGTACTTC.

This clonotype has just a few counts. The chain joins TRBV29-1 to TRBJ1-5; D remains ambiguous. V was shortened by 5 bases and J by 3 bases, with 29 bases between the two germline ends. This CDR3 contains 19 residues. Per the germline V gene, CDR1 is SQVTM and CDR2 is ANQGSEA. The CDR3 reads CSVPKSTARAFKPNQPQHF. The CDR3 nucleotides read TGCAGCGTTCCGAAGTCAACGGCACGGGCATTTAAACCCAATCAGCCCCAGCATTTT.

This clonotype was counted between two and nine times. The V call is TRBV7-9, the J call TRBJ2-7; 15 nucleotides agree with TRBD2. The length of the CDR3 is 16 residues. V shed 7 bases and J 2 bases; nucleotides not matched to a gene: 6. Germline V lookup: CDR1 SEHNR, CDR2 FQNEAQ (reference sequence). The chain's CDR3 is CASTSRTSGRAYEQYF. The CDR3 DNA sequence: TGTGCCAGCACCTCCCGGACTAGCGGGAGGGCCTACGAGCAGTACTTC.

The genes are TRBV6-1 and TRBJ1-6; D not certain. The CDR3 sequence is 13 residues long. Germline CDR1 reads MNHNS; CDR2 reads SASEGT. Trimming shortened V by 5 bases and J by 7 bases, and 9 bases separated the two germline ends. CDR3 sequence (DNA): TGTGCCAGCAGTAAGGGCTTGAATTCACCCCTCCACTTT. It encodes CASSKGLNSPLHF.

This clonotype was found a few times. The rearrangement joins TRBV27 to TRBJ1-1; no clear D gene. V was clipped by 5 bases and J by 2 bases, with 9 bases between them. The CDR3 contains 13 residues. The germline V gene encodes CDR1 MNHEY and CDR2 SMNVEV (reference sequence). The DNA of the CDR3 is TGTGCCAGCAGTCTCAACTACAACACTGAAGCTTTCTTT. This translates into CASSLNYNTEAFF.

This clonotype was recorded a few times. The junction and the germline gene differ at one end; a read error may be behind it. The chain links TRBV2 to TRBJ2-5; D possibly corresponds to TRBD2 (5 bases). Germline V gives CDR1 SNHLY, CDR2 FYNNEI. This CDR3 comprises 13 residues. The CDR3 here is CTSLDGVQETQYF. The CDR3, as DNA: TGTACCAGCTTGGACGGGGTCCAAGAGACCCAGTACTTC.

The V and J genes are TRBV12-5 and TRBJ1-1, with 7 bases aligning to TRBD1. CDR3 length: 16 residues. Germline V CDR1 and CDR2: LGHNT, FRNRAP. V shed 4 bases and J 1 base; nucleotides not matched to a gene: 9. The CDR3 region has the DNA TGTGCTAGTGGTTCTTCCTCCGGGACAGAGAACACTGAAGCTTTCTTT. Amino acids: CASGSSSGTENTEAFF. Full variable domain (outside the CDR3, taken from reference TRBV12-5 and TRBJ1-1): DARVTQTPRHKVTEMGQEVTMRCQPILGHNTVFWYRQTMMQGLELLAYFRNRAPLDDSGMPKDRFSAEMPDATLATLKIQPSEPRDSAVYFCASGSSSGTENTEAFFGQGTRLTVV.

This chain joins TRBV5-1 and TRBJ2-7; 9 positions agree with TRBD1. V lost 3 bases to trimming and J lost 5 bases; unmatched junction nucleotides: 6. The CDR3 has 14 amino acids. CDR1 is SGHRS and CDR2 is YFSETQ in the germline V gene. The CDR3 sequence: CASSWRQGGDEQYF. The CDR3 coding sequence is TGCGCCAGCAGCTGGCGACAGGGGGGCGACGAGCAGTACTTC.

This clonotype has only a few counts. This chain joins TRBV18 and TRBJ1-5, with D perhaps matching TRBD1 (5 bases). V lost 3 bases to trimming and J lost 3 bases, with 15 bases between them. This CDR3 is built from 16 residues. Germline-derived CDR1 and CDR2 are KGHSH and LQKENI. CDR3 loop: CASSPSEGPINQPQHF. Written as DNA, the CDR3 is TGTGCCAGCTCACCGTCGGAGGGGCCCATCAATCAGCCCCAGCATTTT.

The rearrangement joins TRBV20-1 to TRBJ2-1, with D tentatively TRBD1 (6 bases). The ends were cut back, 1 base at V and 8 bases at J, with 15 bases in the middle. CDR1 and CDR2 from the germline V gene are DFQATT and SNEGSKA (reference sequence). This CDR3 comprises 14 residues. CDR3 DNA: TGCAGTGCTAGAGCAGGGGAGAAGTTGGATGAGCAGTTCTTC. Translated, it gives CSARAGEKLDEQFF.

The chain joins TRBV2 to TRBJ1-2; D is possibly TRBD1 (5 bases). The germline gives CDR1 SNHLY, CDR2 FYNNEI. CDR3 length equals 14 residues. Trimming took 4 bases from V and 8 from J, leaving 17 bases between them. DNA for the CDR3: TGTGCCAGCAGTGTCTCCCAGGGAGAGCGAGGCTACACCTTC. Its translation is CASSVSQGERGYTF.

V and J are TRBV7-9 and TRBJ1-2; D call uncertain. Per the germline V gene, CDR1 is SEHNR and CDR2 is FQNEAQ (reference sequence). V lost 6 bases and J 3 bases, leaving 11 bases between the germline ends. The CDR3 consists of 13 residues. The CDR3 DNA sequence: TGTGCCAGCAGATCACAAAACCACTATGGCTACACCTTC. Protein sequence: CASRSQNHYGYTF. Drawing the rest from reference TRBV7-9 and TRBJ1-2, the complete variable domain is DTGVSQNPRHKITKRGQNVTFRCDPISEHNRLYWYRQTLGQGPEFLTYFQNEAQLEKSRLLSDRFSAERPKGSFSTLEIQRTEQGDSAMYLCASRSQNHYGYTFGSGTRLTVV.

V gene TRBV28 combines with J gene TRBJ2-4; D remains ambiguous. The CDR3 extends over 12 amino acids. V was shortened by 8 bases and J by 0 bases, with 5 bases between the two germline ends. CDR1 is MDHEN and CDR2 is SYDVKM in the germline V gene. CDR3 in DNA: TGTGCCAGCGCCCTAGCCAAAAACATTCAGTACTTC. Translating it yields CASALAKNIQYF.

The chain couples TRBV5-1 to TRBJ1-5; D gene unclear. Germline V lookup: CDR1 SGHRS, CDR2 YFSETQ. This CDR3 is 13 amino acids long. Trimming left V 5 bases short and J 0 bases short, with 6 bases between. CDR3 sequence: CASREYSNQPQHF. DNA for the CDR3: TGCGCCAGCAGGGAATATAGCAATCAGCCCCAGCATTTT.

This clonotype appeared a few times. V and J are TRBV5-1 and TRBJ2-3, with 9 bases matching TRBD1. V lost 4 bases and J lost 2; bases outside the gene matches: 8. This CDR3 is built from 16 residues. Germline lookup yields CDR1 SGHRS and CDR2 YFSETQ. The CDR3 bases are TGCGCCAGCAGCCCCGAAGGGGACAGGGCCACAGATACGCAGTATTTT. It yields the protein CASSPEGDRATDTQYF. Supplemented by reference TRBV5-1 and TRBJ2-3, the full variable domain reads KAGVTQTPRYLIKTRGQQVTLSCSPISGHRSVSWYQQTPGQGLQFLFEYFSETQRNKGNFPGRFSGRQFSNSRSEMNVSTLELGDSALYLCASSPEGDRATDTQYFGPGTRLTVL.

This clonotype was picked up a small number of times. This sequence joins TRBV24-1 and TRBJ2-1; TRBD1 agrees at 7 bases. Losses at the gene ends were 3 bases for V and 8 bases for J; bases not matched to a gene: 12. The CDR3 totals 16 residues. The germline V gene encodes CDR1 KGHDR and CDR2 SFDVKD. The CDR3 spells CATSDLGRGQNDEQFF. DNA for the CDR3: TGTGCCACCAGTGATCTGGGAAGGGGACAGAATGATGAGCAGTTCTTC.

This clonotype came up a few times. A junction end diverges from the germline sequence, so it may reflect a read error. The CDR3 sequence: CAGSQGQGAGGEKLFF. CDR3 coding DNA: TGCGCCGGCAGCCAAGGACAGGGGGCGGGAGGCGAAAAACTGTTTTTT. The chain is built from TRBV4-3 and TRBJ1-4, with 11 bases matching TRBD1. The V gene's germline CDR1 is LGHNA and CDR2 YSLEER. The CDR3 is 16 residues long.

This clonotype came up a few times. V gene TRBV29-1 combines with J gene TRBJ2-2, with a tentative D call TRBD2 (6 bases). CDR1 and CDR2 (germline): SQVTM, ANQGSEA. The ends were cut back, 4 bases at V and 4 bases at J, with 22 bases in the middle. The CDR3 is 17 residues long. CDR3 sequence (DNA): TGCAGCGTTGCTGTGGGGCGGACCCTAGCGAGCACCGGGGAGCTGTTTTTT. This codes for CSVAVGRTLASTGELFF.

The J gene is TRBJ2-5, the V gene TRBV28, with D possibly called TRBD1 or TRBD2 (5 bases each). Germline assignment: CDR1 MDHEN and CDR2 SYDVKM. The CDR3 consists of 17 residues. Trimming took 5 bases from V and 1 from J, leaving 20 bases between them. The CDR3 region has the DNA TGTGCCAGCAGTCGAAGAAAATGGGACGGTAGCCAAGAGACCCAGTACTTC. It codes for CASSRRKWDGSQETQYF.

The chain joins TRBV10-2 to TRBJ1-6; TRBD1 matches at 7 bases. V lost 4 bases, J lost 9 bases, and 12 bases stayed unmatched. Germline lookup yields CDR1 WSHSY and CDR2 SAAADI. This CDR3 is 16 amino acids long. The CDR3 spells CASSGPGTASVSPLHF. DNA of the CDR3: TGCGCCAGCAGTGGCCCCGGGACAGCTTCAGTTTCACCCCTCCACTTT.

CDR3: CATKYMSTDTQYF. CDR3 nucleotide sequence: TGTGCCACCAAGTATATGTCCACAGATACGCAGTATTTT. The rearrangement links TRBV19 to TRBJ2-3; D gene uncertain. The CDR3 consists of 13 residues. CDR1 is LNHDA and CDR2 is SQIVND in the germline V gene (reference sequence). V shed 10 bases and J shed 2 bases, with 13 bases lying between them.

The V gene is TRBV7-8, the J gene TRBJ1-2; 8 nucleotides line up with TRBD1. CDR1 SGHVS and CDR2 FQNEAQ come from the germline V gene. Trimming removed 6 bases from V and 1 base from J; junction bases left unmatched: 10. The CDR3 runs to 16 residues. The CDR3 sequence: CASSFSRDRLNYGYTF. DNA of the CDR3: TGTGCCAGCAGTTTCAGCCGGGACAGGCTTAACTATGGCTACACCTTC.

This clonotype was observed a few times. The DNA of the CDR3 is TGCAGTGCTATCAGGGCATCCGACTACGAGCAGTACTTC. Its protein is CSAIRASDYEQYF. The chain joins TRBV20-1 to TRBJ2-7; D is possibly TRBD1 (5 bases). The V gene's germline CDR1 is DFQATT and CDR2 SNEGSKA (reference sequence). V lost 4 bases to trimming and J lost 3 bases, with 13 bases between them. The CDR3 is 13 amino acids.

This clonotype turned up a few times. The chain couples TRBV7-9 to TRBJ2-1, with D hard to call. The J call may not be correct, given that the DNA end is closer to TRBJ2-7. This CDR3 is built from 11 residues. Germline values: CDR1 SEHNR, CDR2 FQNEAQ (reference sequence). In nucleotides, the CDR3 is TGTGCCAGCAGCCCCCAGTACGAGCAGTACTTC. It yields the protein CASSPQYEQYF.

The chain recombines TRBV9 with TRBJ2-1; D unclear. The CDR3 has 11 residues. Trimming stripped 3 bases from V and 10 bases from J, with 8 bases between. Germline CDR1 and CDR2: SGDLS and YYNGEE. CDR3 bases: TGTGCCAGCAGCGCCTTTACGGAGCAGTTCTTC. Translation: CASSAFTEQFF.

The genes are TRBV15 and TRBJ2-5, with TRBD1 identical over 7 bases. This CDR3 is built from 16 residues. Germline V gene lookup returns CDR1 LNHNV and CDR2 YYDKDF (reference sequence). The V and J ends lost 0 bases and 3 bases, in that order; junction bases with no gene match: 7. The CDR3 region has the DNA TGTGCCACCAGCAGAGAGAGAGGGGGCCCTAAAGAGACCCAGTACTTC. Residues: CATSRERGGPKETQYF.

This clonotype was counted a few times. The V gene is TRBV6-6, the J gene TRBJ2-7, with 9 bases fitting TRBD1. Germline V gene sequence: CDR1 MNHNY, CDR2 SVGAGI (reference sequence). V gave up 5 bases and J gave up 5 bases; unmatched junction bases: 10. The CDR3 sequence is 15 residues long. The CDR3: CASSPRTGVQNEQYF. The CDR3 nucleotides are TGTGCCAGCAGTCCACGGACAGGGGTCCAGAACGAGCAGTACTTC.

This chain links TRBV7-2 with TRBJ2-3; 8 bases are shared with TRBD2. Looked up from germline, CDR1 is SGHTA and CDR2 is FQGNSA. J lost 7 bases, V lost 1 base, and 10 bases had no gene match. The CDR3 consists of 16 residues. CDR3 amino acids: CASSLGTGGPLNTQYF. In DNA, the CDR3 is TGTGCCAGCAGCTTAGGTACGGGGGGGCCGTTAAATACGCAGTATTTT. Full variable domain (missing parts from reference TRBV7-2 and TRBJ2-3): GAGVSQSPSNKVTEKGKDVELRCDPISGHTALYWYRQSLGQGLEFLIYFQGNSAPDKSGLPSDRFSAERTGGSVSTLTIQRTQQEDSAVYLCASSLGTGGPLNTQYFGPGTRLTVL.

The genes are TRBV6-2 or TRBV6-3 and TRBJ1-1; D not certain. V lost 8 bases and J 1 base, leaving 14 bases between the germline ends. Germline V gene data show CDR1 as MNHEY and CDR2 as SVGEGT. The CDR3 totals 14 residues. The chain's CDR3 is CASSKEGSNTEAFF. CDR3 nucleotide sequence: TGTGCCAGCTCCAAGGAAGGATCGAACACTGAAGCTTTCTTT.

This clonotype was detected only a few times. V is TRBV4-3 and J is TRBJ2-4; no clear D. V shed 5 bases and J shed 2 bases, with 10 bases lying between them. Germline V gene sequence: CDR1 LGHNA, CDR2 YSLEER. CDR3 length equals 14 residues. CDR3: CASSTTRTKNIQYF. Here the CDR3 DNA reads TGCGCCAGCAGCACCACGCGTACCAAAAACATTCAGTACTTC.

The V gene is TRBV4-2, the J gene TRBJ2-1; 9 positions agree with TRBD2. CDR3 size: 16 residues. Germline-derived CDR1 and CDR2 are LGHNA and YNFKEQ. With 4 bases clipped from V and 5 bases from J, the junction kept 9 bases outside the gene matches. The DNA of the CDR3 is TGTGCCAGCAGCCCGCCCGAGCGGGGGGCTAACAATGAGCAGTTCTTC. Protein: CASSPPERGANNEQFF.